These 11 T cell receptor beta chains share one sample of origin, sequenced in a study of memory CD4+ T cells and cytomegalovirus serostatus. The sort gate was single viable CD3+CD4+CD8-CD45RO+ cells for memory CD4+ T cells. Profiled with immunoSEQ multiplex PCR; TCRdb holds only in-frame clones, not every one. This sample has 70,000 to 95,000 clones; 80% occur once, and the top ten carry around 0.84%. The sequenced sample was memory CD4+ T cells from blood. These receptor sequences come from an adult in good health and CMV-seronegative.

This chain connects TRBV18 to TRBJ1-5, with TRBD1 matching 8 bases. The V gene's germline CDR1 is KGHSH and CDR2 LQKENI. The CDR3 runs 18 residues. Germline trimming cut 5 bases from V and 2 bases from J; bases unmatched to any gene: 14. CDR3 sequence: CASSIRQGQTSGNQPQHF. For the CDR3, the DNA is TGTGCCAGCTCAATTCGACAGGGGCAGACTAGTGGCAATCAGCCCCAGCATTTT.

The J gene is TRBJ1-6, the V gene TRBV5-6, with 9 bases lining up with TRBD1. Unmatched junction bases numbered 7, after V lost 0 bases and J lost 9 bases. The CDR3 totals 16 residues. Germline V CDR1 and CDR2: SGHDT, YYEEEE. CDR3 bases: TGTGCCAGCAGCTTGGCCGGGACAGGGTCTGGTTCACCCCTCCACTTT. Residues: CASSLAGTGSGSPLHF.

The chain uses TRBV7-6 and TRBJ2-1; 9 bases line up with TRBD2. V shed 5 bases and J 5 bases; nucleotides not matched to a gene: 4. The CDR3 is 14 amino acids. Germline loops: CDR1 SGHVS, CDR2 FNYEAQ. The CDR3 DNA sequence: TGTGCCAGCAGCCCAGGGACTAGCCACAATGAGCAGTTCTTC. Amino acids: CASSPGTSHNEQFF.

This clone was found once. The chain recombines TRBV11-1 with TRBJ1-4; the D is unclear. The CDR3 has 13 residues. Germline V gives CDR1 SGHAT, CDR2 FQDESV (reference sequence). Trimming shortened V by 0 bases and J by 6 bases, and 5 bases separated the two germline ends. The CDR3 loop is CASSLAQYEKLFF. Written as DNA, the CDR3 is TGTGCCAGCAGCTTAGCGCAGTATGAAAAACTGTTTTTT. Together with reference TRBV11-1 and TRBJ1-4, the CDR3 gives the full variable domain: EAEVAQSPRYKITEKSQAVAFWCDPISGHATLYWYRQILGQGPELLVQFQDESVVDDSQLPKDRFSAERLKGVDSTLKIQPAELGDSAMYLCASSLAQYEKLFFGSGTQLSVL.

CDR3 DNA sequence: TGTGCCAGCAGTCCCCCCCAGGGATGGGATGAAAAACTGTTTTTT. It encodes CASSPPQGWDEKLFF. This chain links TRBV28 with TRBJ1-4; D may be TRBD1 (5 bases). The V gene lost 5 bases and the J gene lost 6 bases, with 16 bases spanning the gap. The length of the CDR3 is 15 residues. The germline V gene encodes CDR1 MDHEN and CDR2 SYDVKM.

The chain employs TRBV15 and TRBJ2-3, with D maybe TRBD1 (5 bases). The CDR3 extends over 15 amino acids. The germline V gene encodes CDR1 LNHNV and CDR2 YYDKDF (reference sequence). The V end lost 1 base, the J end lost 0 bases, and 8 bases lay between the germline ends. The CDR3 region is CATSRGQGSTDTQYF. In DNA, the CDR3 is TGTGCCACCAGCAGAGGGCAGGGTAGCACAGATACGCAGTATTTT.

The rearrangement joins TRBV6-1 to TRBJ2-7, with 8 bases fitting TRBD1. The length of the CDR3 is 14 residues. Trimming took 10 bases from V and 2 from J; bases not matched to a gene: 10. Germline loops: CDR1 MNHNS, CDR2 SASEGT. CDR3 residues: CATLKGQGTYEQYF. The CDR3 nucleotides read TGTGCCACCCTTAAAGGACAGGGAACCTACGAGCAGTACTTC.

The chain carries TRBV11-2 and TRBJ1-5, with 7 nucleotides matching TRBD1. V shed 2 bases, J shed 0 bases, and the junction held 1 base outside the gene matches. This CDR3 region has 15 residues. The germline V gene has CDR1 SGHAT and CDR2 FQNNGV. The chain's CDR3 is CASSLSGGSNQPQHF. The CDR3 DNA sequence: TGTGCCAGCAGCTTATCAGGGGGTAGCAATCAGCCCCAGCATTTT.

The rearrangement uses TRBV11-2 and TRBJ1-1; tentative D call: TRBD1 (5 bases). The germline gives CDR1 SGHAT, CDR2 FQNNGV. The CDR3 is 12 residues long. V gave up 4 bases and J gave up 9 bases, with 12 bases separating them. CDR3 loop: CASSSVDSKAFF. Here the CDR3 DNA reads TGTGCCAGCAGCTCAGTCGACAGTAAAGCTTTCTTT. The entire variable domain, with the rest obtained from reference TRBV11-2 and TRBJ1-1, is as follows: EAGVAQSPRYKIIEKRQSVAFWCNPISGHATLYWYQQILGQGPKLLIQFQNNGVVDDSQLPKDRFSAERLKGVDSTLKIQPAKLEDSAVYLCASSSVDSKAFFGQGTRLTVV.

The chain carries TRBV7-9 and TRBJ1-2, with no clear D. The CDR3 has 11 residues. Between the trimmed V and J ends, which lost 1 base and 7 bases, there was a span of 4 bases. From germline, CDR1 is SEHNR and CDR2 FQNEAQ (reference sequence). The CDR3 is CASSLEGGYTF. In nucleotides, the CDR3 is TGTGCCAGCAGCTTAGAGGGTGGCTACACCTTC. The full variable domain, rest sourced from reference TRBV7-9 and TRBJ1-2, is DTGVSQNPRHKITKRGQNVTFRCDPISEHNRLYWYRQTLGQGPEFLTYFQNEAQLEKSRLLSDRFSAERPKGSFSTLEIQRTEQGDSAMYLCASSLEGGYTFGSGTRLTVV.

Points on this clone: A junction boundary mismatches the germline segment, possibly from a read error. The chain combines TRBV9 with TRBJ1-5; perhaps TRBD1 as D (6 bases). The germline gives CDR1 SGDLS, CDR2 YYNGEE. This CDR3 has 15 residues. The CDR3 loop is CASSVREGDNQPQHF. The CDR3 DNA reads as TGTGCCAGCAGCGTAAGAGAAGGGGACAATCAGCCCCAACATTTT.